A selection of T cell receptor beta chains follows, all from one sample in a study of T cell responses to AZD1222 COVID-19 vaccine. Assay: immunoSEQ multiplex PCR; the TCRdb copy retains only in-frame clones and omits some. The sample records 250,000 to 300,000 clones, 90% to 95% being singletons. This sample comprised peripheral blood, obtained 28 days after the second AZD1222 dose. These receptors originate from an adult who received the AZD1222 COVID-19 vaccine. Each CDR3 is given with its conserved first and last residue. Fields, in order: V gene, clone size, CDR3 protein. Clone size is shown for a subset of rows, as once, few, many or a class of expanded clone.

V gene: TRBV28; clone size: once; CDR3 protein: CASRIGGRTYSGYGYTF
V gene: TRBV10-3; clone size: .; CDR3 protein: CAISKGPSSGGANVLTF
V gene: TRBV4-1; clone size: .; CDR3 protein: CASSPSPARDLGTGNTIYF
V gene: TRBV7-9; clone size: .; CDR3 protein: CASSLGGGLGEQYF
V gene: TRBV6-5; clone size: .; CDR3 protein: CASRLQGAGGYTF
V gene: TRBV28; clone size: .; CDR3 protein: CAIFDRGGEQYF
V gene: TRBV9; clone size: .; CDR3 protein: CASSVVGDTEAFF
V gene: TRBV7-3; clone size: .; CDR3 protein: CASSLAGPSGNTIYF
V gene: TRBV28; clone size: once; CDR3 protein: CASSLGYAGNQPQHF
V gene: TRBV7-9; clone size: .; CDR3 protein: CASSVAGYPGTEEAFF
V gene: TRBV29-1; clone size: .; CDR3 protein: CSVQETGLVNEKLFF
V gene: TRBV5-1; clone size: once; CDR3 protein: CASSEGQGFYEQYF
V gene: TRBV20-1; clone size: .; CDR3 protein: CSASSLARSYNEQFF
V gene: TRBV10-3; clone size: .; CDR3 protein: CAISESGGSGTGELFF
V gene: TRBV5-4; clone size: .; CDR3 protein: CASSLDRDEQYF
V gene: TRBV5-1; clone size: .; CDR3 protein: CASSSRSSYNEQFF
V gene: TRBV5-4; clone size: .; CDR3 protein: CASSFPPGGQGYGYTF
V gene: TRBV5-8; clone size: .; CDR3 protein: CASSLRASYGYTF
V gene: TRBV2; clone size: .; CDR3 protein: CASSEGTRYGYTF
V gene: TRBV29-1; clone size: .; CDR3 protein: CSVAEGYSYEQYF
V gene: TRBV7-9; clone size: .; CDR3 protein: CASSSEGLAYNEQFF